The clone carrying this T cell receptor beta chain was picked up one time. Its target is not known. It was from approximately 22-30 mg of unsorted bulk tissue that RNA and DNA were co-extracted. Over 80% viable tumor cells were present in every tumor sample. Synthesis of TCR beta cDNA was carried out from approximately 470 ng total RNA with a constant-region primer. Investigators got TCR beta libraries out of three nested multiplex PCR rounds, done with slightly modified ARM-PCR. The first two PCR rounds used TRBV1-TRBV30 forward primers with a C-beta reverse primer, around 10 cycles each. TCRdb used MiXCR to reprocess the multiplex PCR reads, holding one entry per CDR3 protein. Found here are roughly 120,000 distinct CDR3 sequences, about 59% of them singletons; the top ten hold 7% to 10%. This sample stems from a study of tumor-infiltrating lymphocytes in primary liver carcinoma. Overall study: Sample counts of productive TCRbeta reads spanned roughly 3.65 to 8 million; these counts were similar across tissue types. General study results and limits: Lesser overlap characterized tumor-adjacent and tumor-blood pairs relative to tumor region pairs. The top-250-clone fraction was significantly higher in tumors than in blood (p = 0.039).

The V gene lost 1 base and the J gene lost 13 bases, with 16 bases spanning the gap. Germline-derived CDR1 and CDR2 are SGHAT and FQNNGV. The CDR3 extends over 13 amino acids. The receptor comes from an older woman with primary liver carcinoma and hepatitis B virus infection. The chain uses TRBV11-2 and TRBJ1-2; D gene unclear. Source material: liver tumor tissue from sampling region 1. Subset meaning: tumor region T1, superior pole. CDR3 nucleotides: TGTGCCAGCAGCTTAGGGGCCAGTTTTGGCCGCACCTTC. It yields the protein CASSLGASFGRTF. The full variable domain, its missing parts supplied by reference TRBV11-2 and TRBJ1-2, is EAGVAQSPRYKIIEKRQSVAFWCNPISGHATLYWYQQILGQGPKLLIQFQNNGVVDDSQLPKDRFSAERLKGVDSTLKIQPAKLEDSAVYLCASSLGASFGRTFGSGTRLTVV.